The 21 T cell receptor beta chains presented below share a single source sample, sequenced in a study of monozygotic twins with inflammatory bowel disease. TCRdb reprocessed the 5' RACE reads and keeps a single row for each CDR3 protein, giving no DNA. The repertoire table contains about 160,000 distinct CDR3 sequences. Sequencing input: blood. Source of these receptors: a human donor with ulcerative colitis or Crohn's disease, or a healthy co-twin of an affected twin (not recorded which).

This chain uses TRBV7-2 with TRBJ1-2; there is no DNA to check the TCRdb D call of TRBD1. The CDR3 loop spans 12 amino acids. Germline loops: CDR1 SGHTA, CDR2 FQGNSA. The CDR3 is CARNSRGYGYTF.

The chain is built from TRBV5-1 and TRBJ2-1. The CDR3 runs 13 residues. Per germline, CDR1 SGHRS and CDR2 YFSETQ. The CDR3 reads CASSFESYNEQFF. Supplemented by reference TRBV5-1 and TRBJ2-1, the full variable domain reads KAGVTQTPRYLIKTRGQQVTLSCSPISGHRSVSWYQQTPGQGLQFLFEYFSETQRNKGNFPGRFSGRQFSNSRSEMNVSTLELGDSALYLCASSFESYNEQFFGPGTRLTVL.

The chain carries TRBV27 and TRBJ1-2; TCRdb gives TRBD1 as the D gene, but with no DNA this cannot be confirmed. The length of the CDR3 is 14 residues. Germline CDR1 is MNHEY and CDR2 is SMNVEV (reference sequence). The CDR3 loop is CASSYRDRGYGYTF.

This sequence joins TRBV7-6 and TRBJ1-2; TCRdb designates TRBD1, a call that cannot be tested without DNA. CDR1 is SGHVS and CDR2 is FNYEAQ in the germline V gene. The CDR3 is 17 residues long. The CDR3 spells CASSLGLAGDPNYGYTF.

This chain joins TRBV10-3 and TRBJ2-6; TCRdb gives TRBD2 as the D gene, but with no DNA this cannot be confirmed. CDR3 length: 16 residues. Germline CDR1 ENHRY, CDR2 SYGVKD. CDR3 sequence reads: CAIPRGPSSGANVLTF.

The J gene is TRBJ2-1, the V gene TRBV5-1; the D gene TCRdb calls, TRBD1, cannot be checked with no DNA. Germline loops: CDR1 SGHRS, CDR2 YFSETQ. The CDR3 is 13 residues long. CDR3 amino acids: CASSGTGNNEQFF.

This chain connects TRBV27 to TRBJ2-7; TCRdb designates TRBD1, a call that cannot be tested without DNA. The germline CDR1 and CDR2 sequences are MNHEY and SMNVEV (reference sequence). This CDR3 comprises 15 residues. This CDR3 reads CASSPTGQGAYEQYF.

The genes are TRBV5-1 and TRBJ2-7; the D gene TCRdb calls, TRBD1, cannot be checked with no DNA. The V gene's germline CDR1 is SGHRS and CDR2 YFSETQ. The CDR3 loop spans 15 amino acids. The CDR3 protein is CASSLRAGDPYEQYF.

J is TRBJ2-2 and V is TRBV10-3; TCRdb returns TRBD1, unconfirmable since there is no DNA. Germline assignment: CDR1 ENHRY and CDR2 SYGVKD. The CDR3 consists of 16 residues. The CDR3 protein is CAISESRTDNTGELFF.

The rearrangement joins TRBV15 to TRBJ2-3; no DNA is available, so the TRBD2 call from TCRdb remains unchecked. Per germline, CDR1 LNHNV and CDR2 YYDKDF (reference sequence). The CDR3 is 14 residues long. CDR3: CATSLIAGGGTQYF.

The rearrangement joins TRBV27 to TRBJ2-6; as DNA is missing, the TRBD1 call by TCRdb cannot be tested. There are 15 residues in the CDR3. Germline V gene sequence: CDR1 MNHEY, CDR2 SMNVEV (reference sequence). The CDR3 sequence is CASSAQGRGANVLTF.

The chain uses TRBV12-3 or TRBV12-4 and TRBJ2-7; no DNA is available, so the TRBD2 call from TCRdb remains unchecked. The CDR3 runs 15 residues. The CDR3 here is CASSRGLAGYYEQYF.

This sequence joins TRBV5-1 and TRBJ2-1; TCRdb calls TRBD1, which cannot be checked without DNA. The germline V gene has CDR1 SGHRS and CDR2 YFSETQ. The CDR3 totals 11 residues. CDR3 protein: CASSPGAVQFF.

The genes are TRBV20-1 and TRBJ1-2. CDR3 length: 11 residues. From germline, CDR1 is DFQATT and CDR2 SNEGSKA (reference sequence). This chain's CDR3 is CSARLWAGYTF.

This sequence joins TRBV7-8 and TRBJ2-5; absent DNA, TCRdb's TRBD2 call cannot be checked. In germline, CDR1 is SGHVS, CDR2 FQNEAQ. The CDR3 extends over 14 amino acids. Here the CDR3 reads CASSVPGLKETQYF.

The chain links TRBV6-5 to TRBJ2-7; there is no DNA to check the TCRdb D call of TRBD2. The germline V gene has CDR1 MNHEY and CDR2 SVGAGI. This CDR3 comprises 16 residues. This CDR3 is CASSYLPRGSGDEQYF.

This chain connects TRBV10-3 to TRBJ1-5; TCRdb lists TRBD1, though no DNA is available to test this call. CDR1 is ENHRY, CDR2 SYGVKD, per germline. There are 18 residues in the CDR3. This CDR3 is CAISDALRTGGRNQPQHF.

The chain recombines TRBV7-7 with TRBJ2-1; TCRdb picks TRBD2, but there is no DNA to check that call. CDR3 length equals 16 residues. CDR1 and CDR2 (germline): SSHAT, FNYEAQ (reference sequence). The CDR3 here is CASSPSSGYSYNEQFF.

The chain combines TRBV20-1 with TRBJ2-7; the D call from TCRdb, TRBD2, cannot be confirmed without DNA. The CDR3 totals 13 residues. From germline, CDR1 is DFQATT and CDR2 SNEGSKA (reference sequence). Here the CDR3 reads CSARLAGFYEQYF.

The chain couples TRBV27 to TRBJ1-5; TCRdb designates TRBD1, a call that cannot be tested without DNA. CDR1 is MNHEY and CDR2 is SMNVEV in the germline V gene (reference sequence). CDR3 length: 14 residues. Here the CDR3 reads CASSPGTASQPQHF.

The V call is TRBV5-4, the J call TRBJ2-5; TCRdb outputs TRBD1, but without DNA this stays unchecked. The CDR3 totals 15 residues. Germline values: CDR1 SGHNT, CDR2 YYREEE (reference sequence). This CDR3 reads CASSSLGGPRETQYF.